What follows is one T cell receptor beta chain and its context. No antigen is known for it. Trimming cost V 6 bases and J 9 bases, with 18 bases left between them. From germline, CDR1 is MDHEN and CDR2 SYDVKM. The CDR3 extends over 14 amino acids. The data stem from a study of cytomegalovirus exposure and HLA in healthy donors. Study details: From approximately 170 million T cells, an earlier analysis saw 117 million unique TCR beta sequences. In an early release, HLA-typed donors contributed some 88 million unique TCR sequences. Broader study findings: TCR beta chain V- and J-gene trimming was linked, in a later analysis, to a missense variant in DCLRE1C.

Every donor was a healthy person donating bone marrow. The primer mix had 60 Vbeta and 13 Jbeta primers. TCRdb keeps only in-frame clones here, not all; method: immunoSEQ multiplex PCR. The sample carries over 150,000 clones, around 75% recorded once. This chain joins TRBV28 and TRBJ2-1; D possibly corresponds to TRBD2 (6 bases). The clonotype originates from a woman in her twenties or thirties in good health and CMV-seropositive. Input material: PBMCs. The CDR3 DNA reads TGTGCCAGCAGCCCCCGGGCGGGAAAGGGTGAGCAGTTCTTC. As protein: CASSPRAGKGEQFF.